This TCR beta chain was captured by sequencing in a study of cytomegalovirus exposure and HLA in healthy donors. Primers: 60 Vbeta forward and 13 Jbeta reverse. The assay was immunoSEQ multiplex PCR, and TCRdb's table has in-frame clones only and misses some. The table has roughly 100,000 clones, 60% to 80% seen once. Germline CDR1 and CDR2: MDHEN and SYDVKM. This CDR3 contains 13 residues. Trimming took 6 bases from V and 9 from J, leaving 17 bases between them. The genes are TRBV28 and TRBJ1-1; D is uncertain. Sequenced sample: PBMCs. This TCR derives from a male donor in good health and CMV-seropositive. The CDR3 nucleotides are TGTGCCAGCAGCGACCAGACGGCTAGGAAAGCTTTCTTT. Residues: CASSDQTARKAFF.